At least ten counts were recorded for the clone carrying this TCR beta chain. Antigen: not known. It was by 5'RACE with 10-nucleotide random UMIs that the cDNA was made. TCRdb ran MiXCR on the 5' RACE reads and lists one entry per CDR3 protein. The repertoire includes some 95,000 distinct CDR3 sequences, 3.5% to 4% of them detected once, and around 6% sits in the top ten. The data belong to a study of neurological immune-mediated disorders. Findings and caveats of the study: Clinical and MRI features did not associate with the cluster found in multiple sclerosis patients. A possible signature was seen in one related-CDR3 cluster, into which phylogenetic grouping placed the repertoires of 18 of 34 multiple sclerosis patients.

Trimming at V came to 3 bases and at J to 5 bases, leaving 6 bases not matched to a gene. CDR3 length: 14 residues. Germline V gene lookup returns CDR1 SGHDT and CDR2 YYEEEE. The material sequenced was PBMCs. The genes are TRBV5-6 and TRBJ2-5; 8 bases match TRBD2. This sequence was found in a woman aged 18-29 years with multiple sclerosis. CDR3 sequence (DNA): TGTGCCAGCAGCTACGGGGGGGCCGCCGAGACCCAGTACTTC. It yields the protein CASSYGGAAETQYF. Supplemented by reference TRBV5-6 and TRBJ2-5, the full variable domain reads DAGVTQSPTHLIKTRGQQVTLRCSPKSGHDTVSWYQQALGQGPQFIFQYYEEEERQRGNFPDRFSGHQFPNYSSELNVNALLLGDSALYLCASSYGGAAETQYFGPGTRLLVL.